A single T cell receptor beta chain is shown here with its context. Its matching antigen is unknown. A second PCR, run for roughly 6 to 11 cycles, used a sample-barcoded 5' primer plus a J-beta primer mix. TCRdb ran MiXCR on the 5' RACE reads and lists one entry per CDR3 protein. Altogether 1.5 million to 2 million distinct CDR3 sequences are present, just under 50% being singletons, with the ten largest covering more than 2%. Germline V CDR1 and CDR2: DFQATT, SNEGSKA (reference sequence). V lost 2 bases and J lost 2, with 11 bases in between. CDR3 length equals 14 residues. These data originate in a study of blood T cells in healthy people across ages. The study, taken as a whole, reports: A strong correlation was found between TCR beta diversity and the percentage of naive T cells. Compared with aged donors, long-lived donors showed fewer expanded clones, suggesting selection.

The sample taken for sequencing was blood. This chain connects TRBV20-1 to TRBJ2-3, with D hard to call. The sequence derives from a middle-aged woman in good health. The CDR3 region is CSARRVEFTDTQYF. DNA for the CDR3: TGCAGTGCTAGAAGGGTCGAGTTCACAGATACGCAGTATTTT.